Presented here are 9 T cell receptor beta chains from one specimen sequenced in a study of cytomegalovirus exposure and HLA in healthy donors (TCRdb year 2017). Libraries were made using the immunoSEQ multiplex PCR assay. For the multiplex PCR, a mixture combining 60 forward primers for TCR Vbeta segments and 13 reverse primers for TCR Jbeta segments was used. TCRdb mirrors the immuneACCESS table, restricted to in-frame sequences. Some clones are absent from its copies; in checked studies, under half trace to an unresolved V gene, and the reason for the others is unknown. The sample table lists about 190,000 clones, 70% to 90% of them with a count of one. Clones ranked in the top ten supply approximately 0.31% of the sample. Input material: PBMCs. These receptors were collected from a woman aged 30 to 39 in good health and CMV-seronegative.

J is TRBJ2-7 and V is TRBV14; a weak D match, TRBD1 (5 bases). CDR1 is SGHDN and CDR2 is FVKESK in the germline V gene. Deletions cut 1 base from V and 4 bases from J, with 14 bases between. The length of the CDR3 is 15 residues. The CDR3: CASSQGGSRDYEQYF. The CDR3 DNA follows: TGTGCCAGCAGCCAAGGTGGTTCCAGGGATTACGAGCAGTACTTC.

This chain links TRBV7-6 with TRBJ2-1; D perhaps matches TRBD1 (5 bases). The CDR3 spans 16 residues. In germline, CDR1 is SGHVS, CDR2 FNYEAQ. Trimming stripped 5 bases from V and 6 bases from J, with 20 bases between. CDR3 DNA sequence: TGTGCCAGCAGCCCAGGAACAGGTCGTTCGGGCAATGAGCAGTTCTTC. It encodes CASSPGTGRSGNEQFF. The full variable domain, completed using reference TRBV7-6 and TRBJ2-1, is GAGVSQSPRYKVTKRGQDVALRCDPISGHVSLYWYRQALGQGPEFLTYFNYEAQQDKSGLPNDRFSAERPEGSISTLTIQRTEQRDSAMYRCASSPGTGRSGNEQFFGPGTRLTVL.

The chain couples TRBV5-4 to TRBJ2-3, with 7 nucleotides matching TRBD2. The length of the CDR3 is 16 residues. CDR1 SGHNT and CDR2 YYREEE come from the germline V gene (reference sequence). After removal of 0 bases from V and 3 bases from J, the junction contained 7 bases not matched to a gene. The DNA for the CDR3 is TGTGCCAGCAGCTTGGGGGGGGGAGGGCCGACAGATACGCAGTATTTT. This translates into CASSLGGGGPTDTQYF.

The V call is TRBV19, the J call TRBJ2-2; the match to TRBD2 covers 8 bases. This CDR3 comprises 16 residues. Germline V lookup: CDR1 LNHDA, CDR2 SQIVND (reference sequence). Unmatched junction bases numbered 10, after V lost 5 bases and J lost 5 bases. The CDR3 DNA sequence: TGTGCCAGTAGTGAATACAGCGGGAGATATACCGGGGAGCTGTTTTTT. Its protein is CASSEYSGRYTGELFF.

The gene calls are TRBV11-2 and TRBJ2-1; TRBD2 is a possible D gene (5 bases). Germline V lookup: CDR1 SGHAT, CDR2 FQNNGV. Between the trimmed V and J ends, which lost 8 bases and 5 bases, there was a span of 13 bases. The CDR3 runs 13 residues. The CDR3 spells CASGLGLNNEQFF. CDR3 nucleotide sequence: TGTGCCAGCGGACTCGGCCTTAACAATGAGCAGTTCTTC.

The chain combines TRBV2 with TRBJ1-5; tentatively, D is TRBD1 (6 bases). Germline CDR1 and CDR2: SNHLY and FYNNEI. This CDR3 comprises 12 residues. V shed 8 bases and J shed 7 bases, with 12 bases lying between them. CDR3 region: CASHRVGQPQHF. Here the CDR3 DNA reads TGTGCCAGCCACAGGGTCGGACAGCCCCAGCATTTT.

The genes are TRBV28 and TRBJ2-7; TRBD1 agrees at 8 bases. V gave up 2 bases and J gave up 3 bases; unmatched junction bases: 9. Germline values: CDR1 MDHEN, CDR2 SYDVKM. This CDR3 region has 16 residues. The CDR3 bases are TGTGCCAGCAGTTTAGGGCGTCCAGGGGGCTACTACGAGCAGTACTTC. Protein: CASSLGRPGGYYEQYF.

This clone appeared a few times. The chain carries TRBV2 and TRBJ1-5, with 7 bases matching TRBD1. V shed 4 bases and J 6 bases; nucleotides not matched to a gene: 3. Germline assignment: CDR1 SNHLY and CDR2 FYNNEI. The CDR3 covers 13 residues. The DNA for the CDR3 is TGTGCCAGCAGTGCAGGGGGGATTCAGCCCCAGCATTTT. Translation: CASSAGGIQPQHF.

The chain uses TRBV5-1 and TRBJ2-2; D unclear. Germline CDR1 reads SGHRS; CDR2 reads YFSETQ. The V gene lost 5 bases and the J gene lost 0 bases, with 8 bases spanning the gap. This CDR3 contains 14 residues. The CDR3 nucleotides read TGCGCCAGCAGGGGCATTACGAACACCGGGGAGCTGTTTTTT. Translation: CASRGITNTGELFF.